The rows below give T cell receptor beta chains drawn from one sample of a study of CD8+CD57+ T cells in acquired aplastic anemia. MiXCR was run by TCRdb on the reads, yielding one entry per CDR3 protein. This table has 150,000 to 200,000 distinct CDR3 sequences, 40% to 55% appearing once. The sample was sorted CD4+, CD8+, or CD8+CD57+ T cells (not recorded which) from PBMCs. These receptors originate from a human donor in good health. Both conserved end residues are part of each CDR3. The D gene is left open where the match is weak. Clone size is stated in some rows and not others, as once, few, many or a class when expanded.

>TRBD2|TRBJ2-7|many|TRBV11-2
TGTGCCAGCAGCTTCCGGACTAGCGGGAGGTACGAGCAGTACTTC
CASSFRTSGRYEQYF
>NA|TRBJ1-2|many|TRBV6-2/TRBV6-3
TGTGCCAGCAGTCTAGACAGTTATGGCTACACCTTC
CASSLDSYGYTF
>NA|TRBJ2-7|NA|TRBV10-3
TGTGCCATCGGTGAGTCGATTATTGAGGGAGAGTCCTACGAGCAGTACTTC
CAIGESIIEGESYEQYF
>NA|TRBJ2-5|once|TRBV4-2
TGTGCCAGCAGCCCCGCAAGGGGGGGCCAAGAGACCCAGTACTTC
CASSPARGGQETQYF
>TRBD1|TRBJ2-7|NA|TRBV24-1
TGTGCCACCAGTGATAGGACAGGGGGCGCGGGGGAGCAGTACTTC
CATSDRTGGAGEQYF
>TRBD1|TRBJ2-7|many|TRBV5-1
TGCGCCAGCAGCTTGCCCGGGACAGGGGCGTCCTACGAGCAGTACTTC
CASSLPGTGASYEQYF
>NA|TRBJ1-2|many|TRBV27
TGTGCCAGCAGTCGCAAGGGGGGAGAAAGCACCTTC
CASSRKGGESTF
>NA|TRBJ1-3|many|TRBV20-1
TGCAGTGCTAGAGTAGGGACTGGAAACACCATATATTTT
CSARVGTGNTIYF
>NA|TRBJ1-2|many|TRBV14
TGTGCCAGCAGCCAGAAGCCCACAGGTTATGGCTACACCTTC
CASSQKPTGYGYTF
>NA|TRBJ2-7|few|TRBV28
TGTGCCAGCAGTTTAAGGGGGGGGATGACCTACGAGCAGTACTTC
CASSLRGGMTYEQYF
>TRBD1|TRBJ1-6|few|TRBV20-1
TGCAGTGCAAACACAGGGGGCGCGAATTCACCCCTCCACTTT
CSANTGGANSPLHF
>TRBD1|TRBJ2-1|many|TRBV9
TGTGCCAGCAGCCCACCCCCGACAGGGGACAATGAGCAGTTCTTC
CASSPPPTGDNEQFF
>TRBD1|TRBJ1-1|NA|TRBV19
TGTGCCAGTGCAGGGGGCTGGACTGAAGCTTTCTTT
CASAGGWTEAFF
>NA|TRBJ1-2|many|TRBV12-3/TRBV12-4
TGTGCCAGCAGTCCGGGGCAGAGCTATGGCTACACCTTC
CASSPGQSYGYTF
>NA|TRBJ2-7|NA|TRBV10-3
TGTGCCATCAGAGGGGGCAGCGGGAACGAGCAGTACTTC
CAIRGGSGNEQYF
>NA|TRBJ2-5|NA|TRBV29-1
TGCAGCGTTGAAGATGCAGGGAGGGAGACCCAGTACTTC
CSVEDAGRETQYF
>NA|TRBJ1-1|NA|TRBV6-1
TGTGCCAGCAGTGATTATGGTGACACACAGGGTGGGGACACTGAAGCTTCCTTT
CASSDYGDTQGGDTEASF
>TRBD2|TRBJ2-3|many|TRBV7-9
TGTGCCAGCAGCTTAGCGGGAGGACTAGCGGGAGTAGCAGATACGCAGTATTTT
CASSLAGGLAGVADTQYF
>TRBD1|TRBJ1-2|few|TRBV15
TGTGCCACCAGCAAGGGGACAGGGGGCCCCTATGGCTACACCTTC
CATSKGTGGPYGYTF
>NA|TRBJ1-2|NA|TRBV10-3
TGTGCCATCAGTGAGTCGGGGGACGGTTATGGCTACACCTTC
CAISESGDGYGYTF
>NA|TRBJ2-7|NA|TRBV20-1
TGCAGTGCCCTCTCCGGGACCGGCTACGAGCAGTACTTC
CSALSGTGYEQYF
>TRBD2|TRBJ2-7|NA|TRBV7-3
TGTGCCAGCAGCTTTGTAGCGGGGGCCTGGGACGAGCAGTACTTC
CASSFVAGAWDEQYF
>NA|TRBJ1-1|NA|TRBV5-1
TGCGCCAGCAGCTTAACGTCTTTGGACACTGAAGCTTTCTTT
CASSLTSLDTEAFF
>NA|TRBJ1-3|many|TRBV20-1
TGCAGTGCTAGAGTAAGGGGATCGGACACCATATATTTT
CSARVRGSDTIYF
>NA|TRBJ2-1|many|TRBV24-1
TGTGCCACCAGTGTCCCCAATCGAGGGGGTCTACTCTTC
CATSVPNRGGLLF
>NA|TRBJ1-5|many|TRBV6-1
TGTGCCAGCAGTGACAGGGCCTGGCAGCCCCAGCATTTT
CASSDRAWQPQHF
>TRBD1|TRBJ2-2|NA|TRBV29-1
TGCAGCGGGGCGACAGGGATTAACACCGGGGAGCTGTTTTTT
CSGATGINTGELFF
>NA|TRBJ2-7|many|TRBV20-1
TGCAGTGCTAGAGAGGGGACGGCACCTTACGAGCAGTACTTC
CSAREGTAPYEQYF
>NA|TRBJ1-2|NA|TRBV11-3
TGTGCCAGCAGCTTAGGAGCCAGGGCAGGCGGCTACACCTTC
CASSLGARAGGYTF
>TRBD2|TRBJ2-7|few|TRBV27
TGTGCCAGCAGTTTAAGGATTAGCGGGAGGGCCTACGAGCAGTACTTC
CASSLRISGRAYEQYF